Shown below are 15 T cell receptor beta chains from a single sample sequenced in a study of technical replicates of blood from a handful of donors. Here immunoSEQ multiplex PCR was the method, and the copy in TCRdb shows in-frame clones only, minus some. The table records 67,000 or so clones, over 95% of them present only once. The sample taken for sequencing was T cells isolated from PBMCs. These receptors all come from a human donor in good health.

CDR3 loop: CASSLGTGQGAKAKNIQYF. In DNA, the CDR3 is TGTGCCAGCAGCTTAGGAACGGGACAGGGGGCAAAGGCCAAAAACATTCAGTACTTC. This rearrangement joins TRBV13 to TRBJ2-4; 12 bases match TRBD1. CDR1 PRHDT and CDR2 FYEKMQ come from the germline V gene (reference sequence). The V segment lost 0 bases and the J segment 1 base; nucleotides outside the gene matches: 7. CDR3 length equals 19 residues. The whole variable domain, remainder taken from reference TRBV13 and TRBJ2-4, is AAGVIQSPRHLIKEKRETATLKCYPIPRHDTVYWYQQGPGQDPQFLISFYEKMQSDKGSIPDRFSAQQFSDYHSELNMSSLELGDSALYFCASSLGTGQGAKAKNIQYFGAGTRLSVL.

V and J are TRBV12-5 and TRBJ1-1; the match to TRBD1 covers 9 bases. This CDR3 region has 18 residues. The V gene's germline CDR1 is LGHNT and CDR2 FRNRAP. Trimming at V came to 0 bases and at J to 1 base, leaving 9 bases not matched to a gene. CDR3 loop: CASGLVLTGTGPNTEAFF. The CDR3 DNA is TGTGCTAGTGGTTTGGTACTAACCGGGACAGGGCCGAACACTGAAGCTTTCTTT. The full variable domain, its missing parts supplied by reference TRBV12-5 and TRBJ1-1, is DARVTQTPRHKVTEMGQEVTMRCQPILGHNTVFWYRQTMMQGLELLAYFRNRAPLDDSGMPKDRFSAEMPDATLATLKIQPSEPRDSAVYFCASGLVLTGTGPNTEAFFGQGTRLTVV.

The CDR3 here is CASSPDRAQPQHF. In nucleotides, the CDR3 is TGCGCCAGCAGCCCGGACAGGGCTCAGCCCCAGCATTTT. This sequence joins TRBV10-2 and TRBJ1-5, with 8 bases matching TRBD1. Germline V lookup: CDR1 WSHSY, CDR2 SAAADI. This CDR3 comprises 13 residues. Germline trimming cut 6 bases from V and 6 bases from J; bases unmatched to any gene: 4.

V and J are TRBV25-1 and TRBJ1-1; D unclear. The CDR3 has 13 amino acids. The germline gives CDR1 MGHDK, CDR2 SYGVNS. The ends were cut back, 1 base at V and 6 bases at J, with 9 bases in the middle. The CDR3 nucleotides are TGTGCCAGCAGTGAATGGGCAGAACCTGAAGCTTTCTTT. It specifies CASSEWAEPEAFF. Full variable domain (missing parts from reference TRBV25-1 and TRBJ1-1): EADIYQTPRYLVIGTGKKITLECSQTMGHDKMYWYQQDPGMELHLIHYSYGVNSTEKGDLSSESTVSRIRTEHFPLTLESARPSHTSQYLCASSEWAEPEAFFGQGTRLTVV.

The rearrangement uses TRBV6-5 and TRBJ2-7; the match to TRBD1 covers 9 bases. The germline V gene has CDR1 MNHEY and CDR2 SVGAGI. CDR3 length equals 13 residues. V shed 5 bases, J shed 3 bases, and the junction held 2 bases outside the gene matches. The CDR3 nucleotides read TGTGCCAGCAGTAGGGACAGGGACTACGAGCAGTACTTC. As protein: CASSRDRDYEQYF.

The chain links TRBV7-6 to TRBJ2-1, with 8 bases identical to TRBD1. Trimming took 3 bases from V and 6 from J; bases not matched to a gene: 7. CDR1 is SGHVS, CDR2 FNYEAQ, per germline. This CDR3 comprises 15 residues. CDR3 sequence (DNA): TGTGCCAGCAGCTTGAACAGGGGGAACCTCAATGAGCAGTTCTTC. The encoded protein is CASSLNRGNLNEQFF.

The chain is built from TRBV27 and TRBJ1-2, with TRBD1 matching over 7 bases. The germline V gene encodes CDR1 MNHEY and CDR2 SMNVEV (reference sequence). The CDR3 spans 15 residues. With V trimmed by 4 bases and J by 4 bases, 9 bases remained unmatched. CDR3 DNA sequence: TGTGCCAGCAGTTCCCTACAGGGGACGGGCTATGGCTACACCTTC. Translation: CASSSLQGTGYGYTF.

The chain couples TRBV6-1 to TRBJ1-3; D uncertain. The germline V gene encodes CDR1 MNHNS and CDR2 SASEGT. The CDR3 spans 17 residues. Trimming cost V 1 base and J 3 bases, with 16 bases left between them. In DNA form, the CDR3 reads TGTGCCAGCAGTGAAGGTTCCTGGGGAGTATATGGAAACACCATATATTTT. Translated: CASSEGSWGVYGNTIYF.

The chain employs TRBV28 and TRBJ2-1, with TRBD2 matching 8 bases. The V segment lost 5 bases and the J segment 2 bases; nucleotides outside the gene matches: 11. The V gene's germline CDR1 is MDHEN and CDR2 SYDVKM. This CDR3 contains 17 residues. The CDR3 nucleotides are TGTGCCAGCAGTCCTCAAATGGGCGGGAGGACCTACAATGAGCAGTTCTTC. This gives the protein CASSPQMGGRTYNEQFF.

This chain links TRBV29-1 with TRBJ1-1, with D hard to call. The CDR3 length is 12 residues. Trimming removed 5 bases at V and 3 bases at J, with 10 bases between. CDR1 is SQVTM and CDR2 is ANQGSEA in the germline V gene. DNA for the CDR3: TGCAGCGTTTTGGATGCGGACACTGAAGCTTTCTTT. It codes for CSVLDADTEAFF.

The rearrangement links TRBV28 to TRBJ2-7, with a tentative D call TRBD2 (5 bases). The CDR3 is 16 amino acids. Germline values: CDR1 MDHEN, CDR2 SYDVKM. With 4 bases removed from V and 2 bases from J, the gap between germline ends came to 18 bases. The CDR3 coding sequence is TGTGCCAGCAGTTGGAACGGGGATCCCCTTCCCTACGAGCAGTACTTC. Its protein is CASSWNGDPLPYEQYF.

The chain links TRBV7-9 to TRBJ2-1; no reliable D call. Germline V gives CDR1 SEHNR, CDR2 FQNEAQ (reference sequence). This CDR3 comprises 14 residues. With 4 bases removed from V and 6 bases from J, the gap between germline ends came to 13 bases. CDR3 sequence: CASSSPHPSNEQFF. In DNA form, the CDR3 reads TGTGCCAGCAGCTCACCCCACCCTAGCAATGAGCAGTTCTTC.

CDR3 amino acids: CASRTRQGGTEAFF. Written as DNA, the CDR3 is TGTGCCAGCAGGACCCGACAGGGAGGCACTGAAGCTTTCTTT. The J gene is TRBJ1-1, the V gene TRBV6-6; 7 nucleotides match TRBD1. From germline, CDR1 is MNHNY and CDR2 SVGAGI (reference sequence). With V trimmed by 6 bases and J by 4 bases, 8 bases remained unmatched. The CDR3 runs to 14 residues.

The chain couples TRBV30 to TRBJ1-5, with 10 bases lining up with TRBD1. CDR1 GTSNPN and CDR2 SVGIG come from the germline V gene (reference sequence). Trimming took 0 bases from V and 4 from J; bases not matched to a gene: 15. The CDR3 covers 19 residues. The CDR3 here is CAWSVWRTSGTGVNQPQHF. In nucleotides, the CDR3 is TGTGCCTGGAGTGTATGGCGAACCTCCGGGACAGGGGTGAATCAGCCCCAGCATTTT.

The CDR3 here is CASSDPRRGNTEAFF. The DNA of the CDR3 is TGTGCCAGCAGCGACCCTAGACGGGGGAACACTGAAGCTTTCTTT. The gene calls are TRBV11-2 and TRBJ1-1, with no clear D. Germline values: CDR1 SGHAT, CDR2 FQNNGV. The CDR3 runs to 15 residues. The V gene lost 5 bases and the J gene lost 1 base, with 14 bases spanning the gap.